This T cell receptor (beta chain) was captured by sequencing in a study of T cells in Graves' hyperthyroidism and ophthalmopathy (dated by TCRdb to about 2019). Regarding the complete study: Peripheral blood samples were taken at the time of initial diagnosis, prior to any treatment. A discovery cohort of about 96 patients, about 40 with Graves' ophthalmopathy and about 58 with stable Graves' hyperthyroidism, was used to find distinguishing TCR V-J signatures. An independent validation cohort of some 18 hyperthyroidism patients and 17 patients who later progressed to ophthalmopathy tested prospective prediction of ophthalmopathy. For training and testing, the 100 or so patients in the discovery cohort were randomly divided in a 7:3 ratio. Thyroid tissue and blood T-cell repertoires from over 5 Graves' hyperthyroidism patients were also compared in the study. Following sampling, methimazole starting at 30 mg daily was given to hyperthyroidism patients, and high-dose intravenous methylprednisolone was given to ophthalmopathy patients. The paper describes TCR Vbeta CDR3 sequencing of 140 or so peripheral blood samples, made up of some 42 ophthalmopathy patients, over 70 hyperthyroidism patients and 17 progressor patients. Study-wide findings and limitations: In cross-validation, a model built on a 13 V-J signature told ophthalmopathy apart from stable hyperthyroidism with 87.88% sensitivity and about 81% specificity, and in testing the same model reached 80%/75%. During validation, the model predicted progression to ophthalmopathy a median of roughly six months ahead of onset, with around 65% sensitivity and 72.22% specificity. No statistical method was used to set the sample size in advance, and investigators knew the group allocation. Blood samples also contained most of the expanded thyroid clonotypes (frequency above 0.001), which suggests that blood repertoires may reflect thyroid immune responses.

The TCR beta CDR3 regions were amplified from the RNA transcripts. A first-round RT-PCR of the TCR CDR3 used the HTBI primer set with the Qiagen OneStep RT-PCR kit. Libraries were constructed in a second round of multiplex PCR, after which size selection and purification were performed. Sequencing of the libraries was done on an Illumina HiSeq2000 using paired-end 100 bp reads. On the study's bioinformatics: SOAPnuke was used to process the raw data, removing reads that contained adapters or uncalled bases, had a mean Phred below 15, or lacked an exact match to the constant primer or identifier. High-quality paired reads were merged with COPE v1.2.5, and unique nucleotide sequences were defined as clonotypes. MiTCR v1.1 was used to align clonotypes to the IMGT TRBV, TRBD and TRBJ reference segments. The analysis was restricted to V-J combinations with a frequency above 0.0001, which together covered approximately 99% of the repertoires. The TCS score was defined as F50 (clonal expansion) divided by E x V (chaos), with BLOSUM62-based TCRdist calculated between CDR3 peptides within each V-J. Welch's t-statistics and random forest reduced fewer than 600 V-J features to roughly 13, which were used in a naive Bayes classifier (R e1071). The raw public reads went through TCRdb reprocessing: fastp at Q25, MiXCR clone calling, in-frame beta chains kept. For every CDR3 protein sequence, its rows merge into one entry that carries the most common genes and DNA. The V and J calls and clone size come from TCRdb's table, not from the authors' own analysis. In all, the sample holds 300,000 to 450,000 distinct CDR3 sequences, and around 25% of those were seen once. The top ten clones comprise around 79% of the sample.

Points on this clonotype: Its target antigen remains unknown. Per-base qualities were not stored, and no clone one base away is much larger.

CDR3 length: 15 amino acids, cysteine to phenylalanine. The DNA shown is the 45-base CDR3, in frame from base 1. A distance of 12 bases separates the germline ends of V and J, which lose 4 bases and 3 bases respectively. In the germline V gene (reference sequence), CDR1 corresponds to LGHDT and CDR2 to YNNKEL. Stable Graves' hyperthyroidism was defined as no progression to ophthalmopathy during 18 months of follow-up. The hyperthyroidism patients were between 18 and 65 years old and newly diagnosed, with a disease duration of less than 2 months. Patients with uncontrolled infections, other autoimmune diseases, pregnancy or lactation were excluded. Clinical symptoms, serum thyroxine and TRAb, thyroid ultrasound, and orbital computed tomography formed the basis for the diagnoses. PBMCs were separated from under 12 ml of fresh peripheral blood using Ficoll-Paque density gradient centrifugation. Trizol reagent was used to extract total RNA, and RNA quality was then checked on an Agilent 2100 Bioanalyzer.

The receptor's source is a man aged 50-59 years with Graves' hyperthyroidism. The specimen was blood. The chain links TRBV3-1 with TRBJ2-2; a tentative D match to TRBD2 spans 6 bases. In nucleotide form, the sequence is TGTGCCAGCAGCCCCGGGGACTCCTACACCGGGGAGCTGTTTTTT. This sequence encodes CASSPGDSYTGELFF.